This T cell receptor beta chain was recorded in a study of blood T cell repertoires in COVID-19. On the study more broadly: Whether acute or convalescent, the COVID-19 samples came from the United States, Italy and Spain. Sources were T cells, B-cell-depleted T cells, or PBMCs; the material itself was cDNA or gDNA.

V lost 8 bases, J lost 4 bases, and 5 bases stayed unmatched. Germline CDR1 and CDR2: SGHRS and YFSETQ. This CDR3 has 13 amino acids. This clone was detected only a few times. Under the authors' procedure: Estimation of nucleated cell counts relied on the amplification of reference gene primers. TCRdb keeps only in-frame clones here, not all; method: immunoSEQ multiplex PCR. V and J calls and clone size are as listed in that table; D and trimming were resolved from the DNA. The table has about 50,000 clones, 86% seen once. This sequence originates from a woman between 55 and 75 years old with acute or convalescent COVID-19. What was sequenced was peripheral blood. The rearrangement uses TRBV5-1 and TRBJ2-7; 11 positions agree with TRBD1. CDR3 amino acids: CASRRDRGYEQYF. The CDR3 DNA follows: TGCGCCAGTCGAAGGGACAGGGGGTACGAGCAGTACTTC.